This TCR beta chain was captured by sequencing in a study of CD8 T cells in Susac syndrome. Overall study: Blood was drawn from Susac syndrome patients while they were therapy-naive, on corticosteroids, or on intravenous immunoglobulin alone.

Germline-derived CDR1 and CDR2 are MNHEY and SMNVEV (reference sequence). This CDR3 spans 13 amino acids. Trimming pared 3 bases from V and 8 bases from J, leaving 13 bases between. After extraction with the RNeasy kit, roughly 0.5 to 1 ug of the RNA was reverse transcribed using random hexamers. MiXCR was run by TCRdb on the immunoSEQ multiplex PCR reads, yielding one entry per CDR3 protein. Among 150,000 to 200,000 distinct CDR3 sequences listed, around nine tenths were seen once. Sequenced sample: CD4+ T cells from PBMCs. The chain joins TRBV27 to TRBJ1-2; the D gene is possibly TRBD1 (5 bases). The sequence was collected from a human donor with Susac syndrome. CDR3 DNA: TGTGCCAGCAGTTTGGAGGGGCGTGGAGGCTACACCTTC. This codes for CASSLEGRGGYTF.